This record concerns one TCR beta chain sequence. Antigen specificity is unknown. TCRdb reprocessed the RACE reads with MiXCR, giving one entry per CDR3 protein. The sample lists 74,000 or so distinct CDR3 sequences; approximately 12% were seen once. The CDR3 is made up of 12 amino acids. V was pared by 5 bases and J by 8 bases, with 12 bases between. Germline CDR1 is PRHDT and CDR2 is FYEKMQ (reference sequence). This specimen comes from a study of human T cells and chemical hapten exposure. Study overall: Recorded diagnoses among the mostly female patients were alopecia areata, totalis or universalis.

Time point: patch test 1, 2 weeks after DPC sensitization. The treatment was: therapeutic diphenylcyclopropenone sensitization with weekly scalp DPC. It was unfractionated whole blood from which total RNA was extracted. Study-level findings and limits: Controls formed significantly fewer large CDR3 similarity clusters than expanded TCRs did.

Material: whole blood, obtained in connection with sensitization to the hapten diphenylcyclopropenone (DPC). This clonotype originated in an older woman with alopecia areata. Some clones in this sample may be carry-over from other donors' samples. The chain employs TRBV13 and TRBJ1-1, with D hard to call. CDR3 amino acids: CASSPWSGEAFF. The CDR3 DNA sequence: TGTGCCAGCAGCCCCTGGAGCGGGGAAGCTTTCTTT.